This T cell receptor (beta chain) was observed in a study of beta chain features in type 1 diabetes. Points from the study as a whole: A potential influence of HLA type upon TCRB rearrangement remained unresolved herein. Diminished insertions and augmented deletions at VDJ junctions characterized type 1 diabetes patients. cDNA-based sequencing might over-represent cells highly expressing TCR.

This clone was seen a few times. Its antigen is undetermined. Reverse transcription of all isolated RNA meant that expressed TCRB transcripts were sequenced. This table comes from immunoSEQ multiplex PCR, and its TCRdb copy is limited to in-frame clones, with some not included. The sample holds about 900,000 clones, roughly 15% seen once. The CDR3 contains 14 residues. With V trimmed by 1 base and J by 3 bases, 3 bases remained unmatched. Germline assignment: CDR1 LGHNA and CDR2 YNFKEQ. Based on CD45RO/CCR7/CD25/CD127/CD95/CD27, CD4+ regulatory, stem cell-like memory, naive and central memory cells were sorted.

The sample was naive CD4+ T cells from blood. The V call is TRBV4-2, the J call TRBJ2-7; 7 bases match TRBD1. The receptor was derived from a woman aged 18 to 35 in good health. The CDR3 region has the DNA TGTGCCAGCAGCCAAGCTTCAGGGGGCTACGAGCAGTACTTC. Protein sequence: CASSQASGGYEQYF.